The TCR beta chain under discussion was sequenced for a study of Graves' ophthalmopathy and Graves' hyperthyroidism. Study observations and caveats: Most expanded thyroid clonotypes above 0.001 frequency also appeared in blood.

The term stable hyperthyroidism indicated an absence of ophthalmopathy within 18 months of follow-up. Patients newly diagnosed with hyperthyroidism, under 2 months' duration, were aged 18 to 65, the study reports. Clinical symptoms and serum thyroxine were used for diagnosis; TRAb, thyroid ultrasound and orbital computed tomography were also relied on. The study amplified TCR beta CDR3 regions using RNA transcripts. An opening RT-PCR round employed HTBI primers and preceded a second-round multiplex PCR. Each CDR3 protein is one row after TCRdb ran MiXCR on the multiplex PCR reads. Among 350,000 to 400,000 distinct CDR3 sequences listed, approximately 15% were seen once. This CDR3 has 14 amino acids. Per the germline V gene, CDR1 is SGHAT and CDR2 is FQNNGV. With 0 bases removed from V and 11 bases from J, the gap between germline ends came to 11 bases. Many counts were recorded for this clonotype. The target antigen is unknown.

Sample: peripheral blood. This clonotype originated in a woman in her late teens or twenties with stable Graves' hyperthyroidism. V is TRBV11-2 and J is TRBJ1-6; no definite D call. CDR3 bases: TGTGCCAGCAGCTTAGAAGGGAATATTACACCCCTCCACTTT. It codes for CASSLEGNITPLHF.